This TCR beta chain came from a study of cytomegalovirus exposure and HLA in healthy donors. The CDR3 has 16 residues. Germline V gene lookup returns CDR1 MDHEN and CDR2 SYDVKM. With V trimmed by 4 bases and J by 4 bases, 7 bases remained unmatched. PCR used 60 Vbeta primers and 13 Jbeta primers. Repertoires were generated with immunoSEQ multiplex PCR, while TCRdb's copy carries only in-frame clones and drops some. Counted here are approximately 150,000 clones, 65% to 90% occurring once; the ten biggest clones make up under 3.5%. This clonotype was obtained from a woman in her twenties or thirties in good health and CMV-seronegative. The chain recombines TRBV28 with TRBJ2-5; TRBD2 aligns across 12 bases. The sample consisted of PBMCs. The CDR3 here is CASSSSGRAGRETQYF. The CDR3, as DNA: TGTGCCAGCAGTTCTAGCGGGAGGGCCGGTCGAGAGACCCAGTACTTC.